This is a list of T cell receptor beta chains from one sample in a study of patients and donors after allogeneic stem cell transplantation. Using its own MiXCR run on the RT-PCR reads, TCRdb lists one record per CDR3 protein. The sample lists about 960,000 distinct CDR3 sequences, roughly 18% occurring once. Sequencing was done on a sample of blood, either unsorted or a sorted T cell fraction (not recorded which). Source of these receptors: a human donor who was either an allogeneic HSCT recipient or a stem cell or donor lymphocyte infusion donor (not recorded which). It is not recorded whose cells these are; they may come from a transplant donor. Each CDR3 is given without its conserved first and last residue. The D gene is left open where the match is weak. The size entry is marked missing in some rows and otherwise reads once, few, many or a size class.

length	J	D	V	size	CDR3
11	TRBJ1-1	.	TRBV10-3	.	ATRSGINTEAF
13	TRBJ1-1	.	TRBV5-1	.	ASRIPTGGRAEAF
13	TRBJ2-7	TRBD1	TRBV5-1	few	ASRSGQGALYEQY
10	TRBJ2-3	.	TRBV10-3	few	ATYAGGDTQY
17	TRBJ2-6	TRBD1	TRBV20-1	.	SARPAPGQGYSGANVLT
13	TRBJ1-1	.	TRBV6-1	.	ASSSSGWVNTEAF
8	TRBJ1-1	.	TRBV29-1	few	SVESRGAF
13	TRBJ2-7	TRBD1	TRBV29-1	.	SVVFGTGSSYEQY
12	TRBJ2-7	TRBD2	TRBV29-1	few	SALTSGRTYEQY
14	TRBJ2-7	TRBD1	TRBV14	.	ASSRGAGQVYYEQY
11	TRBJ2-1	.	TRBV5-6	few	ASSFGGLGEQF
12	TRBJ1-5	.	TRBV2	.	ASSNTGLNQPQH
15	TRBJ2-7	TRBD1	TRBV4-3	few	ASSQDVGQGSSYEQY
11	TRBJ2-3	.	TRBV6-1	.	ASSPADPDTQY
13	TRBJ1-1	TRBD1	TRBV4-2	.	ASSQVGQGASEAF
9	TRBJ1-2	.	TRBV30	few	AWRSNYGYT
13	TRBJ2-3	TRBD2	TRBV20-1	many	SANIAGVNTDTQY
14	TRBJ1-1	.	TRBV4-3	few	ASSQDLWRGRTEAF
12	TRBJ1-5	.	TRBV18	few	ASSQRQNNQPQH
13	TRBJ2-2	.	TRBV4-3	.	ASSQGQGGGGELF
13	TRBJ1-2	.	TRBV28	.	ASRPPGGANYGYT
14	TRBJ2-3	.	TRBV21-1	few	ASRGGTGAGADTQY